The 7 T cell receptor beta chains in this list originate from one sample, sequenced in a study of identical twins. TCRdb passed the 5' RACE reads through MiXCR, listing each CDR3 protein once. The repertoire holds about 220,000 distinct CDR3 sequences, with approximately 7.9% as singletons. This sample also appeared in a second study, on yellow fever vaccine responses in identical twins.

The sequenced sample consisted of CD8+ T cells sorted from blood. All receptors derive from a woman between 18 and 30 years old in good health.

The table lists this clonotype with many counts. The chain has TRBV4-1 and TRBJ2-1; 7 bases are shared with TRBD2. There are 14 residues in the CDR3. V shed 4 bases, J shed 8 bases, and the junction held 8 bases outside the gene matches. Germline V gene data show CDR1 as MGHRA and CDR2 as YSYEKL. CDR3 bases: TGCGCCAGCAGCCGGACTAGTTATGTCGATGAGCAGTTCTTC. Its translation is CASSRTSYVDEQFF.

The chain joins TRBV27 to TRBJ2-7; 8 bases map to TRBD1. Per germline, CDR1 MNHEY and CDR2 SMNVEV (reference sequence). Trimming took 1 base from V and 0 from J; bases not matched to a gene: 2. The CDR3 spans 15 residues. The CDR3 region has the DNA TGTGCCAGCAGTTTATGGACAGGGACCTCCTACGAGCAGTACTTC. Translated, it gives CASSLWTGTSYEQYF.

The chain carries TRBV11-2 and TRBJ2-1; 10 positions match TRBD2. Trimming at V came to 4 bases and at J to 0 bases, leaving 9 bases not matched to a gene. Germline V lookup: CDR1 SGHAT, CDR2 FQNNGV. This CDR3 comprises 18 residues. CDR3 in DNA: TGTGCCAGCAGCTCGCGACTCCGGACTAGCGGCTCCTACAATGAGCAGTTCTTC. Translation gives CASSSRLRTSGSYNEQFF.

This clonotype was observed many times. CDR3 loop: CSAKLPDRGARETQYF. Written as DNA, the CDR3 is TGCAGTGCTAAGCTCCCGGACAGGGGGGCTCGAGAGACCCAGTACTTC. This chain links TRBV20-1 with TRBJ2-5; 10 nucleotides match TRBD1. V was pared by 4 bases and J by 4 bases, with 12 bases of the junction left unmatched. The CDR3 is 16 residues long. Germline V gives CDR1 DFQATT, CDR2 SNEGSKA (reference sequence).

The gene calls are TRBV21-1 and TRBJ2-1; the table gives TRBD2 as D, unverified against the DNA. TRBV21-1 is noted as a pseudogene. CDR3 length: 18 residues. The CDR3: CASSTRLAGVRATNEQFF. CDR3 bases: TGTGCCAGCAGCACCCGACTAGCGGGAGTTCGGGCCACCAATGAGCAGTTCTTC.

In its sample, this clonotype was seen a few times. The CDR3, as DNA: TGTGCCAGCACAAAGGAGGGCAGGCTAAAATCCTACAATGAGCAGTTCTTC. Its translation: CASTKEGRLKSYNEQFF. The chain is built from TRBV6-1 and TRBJ2-1, with TRBD2 as a possible D gene (6 bases). Between the trimmed V and J ends, which lost 7 bases and 1 base, there was a span of 20 bases. CDR3 length: 17 amino acids. Germline CDR1 reads MNHNS; CDR2 reads SASEGT.

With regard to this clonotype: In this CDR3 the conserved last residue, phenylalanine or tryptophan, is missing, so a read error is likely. The CDR3 DNA sequence: TGTGCCAGCAGCCCCTTGGGGGGAGGCGATGAGCAGTTCTCC. It yields the protein CASSPLGGGDEQFS. The chain joins TRBV12-3 or TRBV12-4 to TRBJ2-1; TRBD2 might be the D (6 bases). Trimming took 6 bases from V and 8 from J, leaving 17 bases between them. This CDR3 region has 14 residues.